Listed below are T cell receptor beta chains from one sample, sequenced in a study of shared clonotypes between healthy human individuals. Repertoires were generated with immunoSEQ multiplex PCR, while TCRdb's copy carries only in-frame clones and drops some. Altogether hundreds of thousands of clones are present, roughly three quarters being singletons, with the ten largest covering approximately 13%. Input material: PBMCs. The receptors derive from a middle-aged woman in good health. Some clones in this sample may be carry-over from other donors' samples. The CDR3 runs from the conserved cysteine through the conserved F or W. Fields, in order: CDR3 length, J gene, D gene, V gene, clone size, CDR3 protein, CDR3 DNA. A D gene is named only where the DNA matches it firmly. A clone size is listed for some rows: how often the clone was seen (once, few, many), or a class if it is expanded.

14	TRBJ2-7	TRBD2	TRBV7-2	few	CASSRTSVSYEQYF	TGTGCCAGCAGCCGGACTAGCGTCAGTTACGAGCAGTACTTC
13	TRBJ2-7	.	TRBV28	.	CASSGTLTYEQYF	TGTGCCAGCAGTGGGACATTAACCTACGAGCAGTACTTC
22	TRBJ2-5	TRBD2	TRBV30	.	CAWSVHWGREGLAGAYEETQYF	TGTGCCTGGAGTGTACATTGGGGGAGGGAGGGACTAGCGGGGGCTTATGAAGAGACCCAGTACTTC
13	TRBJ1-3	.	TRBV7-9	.	CASEEGPGNTIYF	TGTGCCAGCGAGGAGGGGCCAGGAAACACCATATATTTT
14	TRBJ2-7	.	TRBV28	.	CASSPGSLSYEQYF	TGTGCCAGCAGCCCCGGGAGTCTCTCCTACGAGCAGTACTTC
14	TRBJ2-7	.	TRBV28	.	CASTVRSASYEQYF	TGTGCCAGCACCGTACGATCCGCATCCTACGAGCAGTACTTC
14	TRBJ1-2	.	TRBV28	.	CASSLFSTEYGYTF	TGTGCCAGCAGTTTATTTAGTACAGAGTATGGCTACACCTTC
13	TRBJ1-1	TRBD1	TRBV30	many	CAWTFRGTRRAFF	TGTGCCTGGACCTTCAGGGGGACGAGACGTGCTTTCTTT
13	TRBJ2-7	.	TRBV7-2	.	CASSFGPSYEQYF	TGTGCCAGCAGCTTCGGACCTTCCTACGAGCAGTACTTC
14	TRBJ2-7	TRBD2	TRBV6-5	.	CASSYTSGSYEQYF	TGTGCCAGCAGTTACACTAGCGGGAGCTACGAGCAGTACTTC
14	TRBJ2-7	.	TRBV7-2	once	CASSPRASKDEQYF	TGTGCCAGCAGCCCACGGGCCTCTAAGGACGAGCAGTACTTC
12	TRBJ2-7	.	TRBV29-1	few	CSVRTQTYEQYF	TGCAGCGTTAGGACTCAGACCTACGAGCAGTACTTC
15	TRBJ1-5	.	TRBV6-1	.	CASSDIGTEYQPQHF	TGTGCCAGCAGTGATATCGGGACGGAGTATCAGCCCCAGCATTTT
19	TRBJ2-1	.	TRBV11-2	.	CASSLFGFVVGSSYNEQFF	TGTGCCAGCAGCTTATTTGGTTTCGTCGTCGGAAGCTCCTACAATGAGCAGTTCTTC
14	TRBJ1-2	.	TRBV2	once	CASSLTPSGDGYTF	TGTGCCAGCAGCCTTACCCCGTCAGGGGATGGCTACACCTTC
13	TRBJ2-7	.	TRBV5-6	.	CASSSGLGYEQYF	TGTGCCAGCAGCTCAGGGTTGGGCTACGAGCAGTACTTC
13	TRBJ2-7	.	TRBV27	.	CASSKGPFYEQYF	TGTGCCAGCAGTAAGGGGCCATTCTACGAGCAGTACTTC
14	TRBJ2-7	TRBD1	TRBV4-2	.	CASSQRTGPYEQYF	TGTGCCAGCAGCCAAAGGACAGGGCCCTACGAGCAGTACTTC
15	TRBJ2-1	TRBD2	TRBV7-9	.	CASSLGLAVSDEQFF	TGTGCCAGCAGCTTAGGACTAGCAGTGAGCGACGAGCAGTTCTTC
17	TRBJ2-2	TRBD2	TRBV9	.	CASSVAGLAQNTGELFF	TGTGCCAGCAGCGTAGCAGGACTAGCACAGAACACCGGGGAGCTGTTTTTT
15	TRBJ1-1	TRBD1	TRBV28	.	CASSSNRGPAAEAFF	TGTGCCAGCAGTTCTAACAGGGGGCCGGCAGCTGAAGCTTTCTTT
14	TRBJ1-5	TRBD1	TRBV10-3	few	CAISDGQGDQPQHF	TGTGCCATCAGTGACGGACAGGGGGATCAGCCCCAGCATTTT
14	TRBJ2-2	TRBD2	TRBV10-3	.	CAISAVGGAGELFF	TGTGCCATCAGTGCGGTCGGGGGGGCCGGGGAGCTGTTTTTT
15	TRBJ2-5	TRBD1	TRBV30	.	CAWSPGTGGRETQYF	TGTGCCTGGAGTCCCGGGACAGGGGGTAGAGAGACCCAGTACTTC
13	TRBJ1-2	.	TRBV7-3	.	CASSPGQLYGYTF	TGTGCCAGCAGCCCGGGGCAGCTCTATGGCTACACCTTC
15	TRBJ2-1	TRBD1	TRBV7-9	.	CASSPTGGAGNEQFF	TGTGCCAGCAGCCCTACAGGGGGCGCAGGGAATGAGCAGTTCTTC
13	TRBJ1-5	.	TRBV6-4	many	CASSVGENQPQHF	TGTGCCAGCAGTGTGGGGGAGAATCAGCCCCAGCATTTT